This T cell receptor (beta chain) comes out of a study of Ad26.COV2.S vaccination and SARS-CoV-2 variants. Looked up from germline, CDR1 is MNHEY and CDR2 is SVGEGT. Trimming shortened V by 3 bases and J by 0 bases, and 8 bases separated the two germline ends. This CDR3 is 14 amino acids long. Treatment defined: around 19 received Ad26.COV2.S at low or high dose, single or two shots; roughly five received placebo; per-sample allocation not given. Repertoires come from day 63 after the first vaccine or placebo injection. TCRdb keeps only in-frame clones here, not all; method: immunoSEQ multiplex PCR. The sample contains a few hundred thousand clones, around 86% of which appear only once.

The input for sequencing was peripheral blood, taken in a trial of Ad26.COV2.S vaccine versus placebo. The source of this sequence is a person aged 18 to 65 who received the Ad26.COV2.S COVID-19 vaccine or a placebo. The chain couples TRBV6-2 or TRBV6-3 to TRBJ1-1; no clear D gene. CDR3 bases: TGTGCCAGCAGTTATTTGGGAATGAACACTGAAGCTTTCTTT. Encoded protein: CASSYLGMNTEAFF.